This passage covers 10 T cell receptor beta chains from one sample sequenced in a study of blood T cell repertoires in COVID-19. Measured with immunoSEQ multiplex PCR; TCRdb has only the in-frame clones, and not every one. The sample has 50,000 to 60,000 clones, about 82% seen once. The sample consisted of peripheral blood. The receptor set was obtained from a human donor in a cohort sampled during active COVID-19.

The chain uses TRBV29-1 and TRBJ2-3; the D gene is possibly TRBD2 (5 bases). The CDR3 has 13 amino acids. V lost 3 bases, J lost 1 base, and 8 bases lay in between. Germline V lookup: CDR1 SQVTM, CDR2 ANQGSEA. The CDR3 spells CSVEVSGTDTQYF. As DNA, the CDR3 is TGCAGCGTTGAGGTTAGCGGCACAGATACGCAGTATTTT.

The chain has TRBV11-1 and TRBJ2-4; the match to TRBD1 covers 9 bases. This CDR3 has 14 residues. Losses at the gene ends were 11 bases for V and 0 bases for J; bases not matched to a gene: 5. The germline V gene has CDR1 SGHAT and CDR2 FQDESV (reference sequence). The CDR3 spells CADTGGRAKNIQYF. Here the CDR3 DNA reads TGTGCCGACACAGGGGGCCGAGCCAAAAACATTCAGTACTTC.

V usage is TRBV5-1 and J usage is TRBJ2-3, with 10 bases aligning to TRBD2. Germline loops: CDR1 SGHRS, CDR2 YFSETQ. V trimming: 0 bases; J trimming: 4 bases; junction bases outside the gene matches: 5. The CDR3 has 16 amino acids. This chain's CDR3 is CASSLDASGSADTQYF. The CDR3 nucleotides read TGCGCCAGCAGCTTGGATGCTAGCGGGAGCGCAGATACGCAGTATTTT.

The J gene is TRBJ2-1, the V gene TRBV5-1; 14 nucleotides line up with TRBD2. The J segment lost 8 bases and the V segment lost 4 bases, leaving 8 bases of the junction unmatched. This CDR3 region has 16 residues. In germline, CDR1 is SGHRS, CDR2 YFSETQ. The chain's CDR3 is CASSQGGLAGVDEQFF. The CDR3 bases are TGCGCCAGCAGCCAGGGGGGACTAGCGGGAGTTGATGAGCAGTTCTTC.

The chain combines TRBV11-1 with TRBJ2-3, with 7 bases aligning to TRBD1. Germline CDR1 and CDR2: SGHAT and FQDESV (reference sequence). The CDR3 extends over 15 amino acids. V shed 5 bases, J shed 4 bases, and the junction held 9 bases outside the gene matches. The CDR3 DNA reads TGTGCCAGCAGCCCCGGACAGGCCCCGTCAGATACGCAGTATTTT. The encoded protein is CASSPGQAPSDTQYF.

J is TRBJ1-1 and V is TRBV6-2 or TRBV6-3; D is undetermined. This CDR3 is built from 13 residues. Between the trimmed V and J ends, which lost 5 bases and 3 bases, there was a span of 10 bases. The germline V gene encodes CDR1 MNHEY and CDR2 SVGEGT. CDR3 protein: CASSPPHYTEAFF. The CDR3 DNA is TGTGCCAGCAGTCCCCCCCATTACACTGAAGCTTTCTTT.

This chain joins TRBV11-3 and TRBJ2-1; D gene unclear. The length of the CDR3 is 15 residues. Germline V CDR1 and CDR2: SGHNT, YENEEA. Trimming removed 6 bases from V and 1 base from J, with 13 bases in between. DNA for the CDR3: TGTGCCAGCAGTCTCGGAGCCCCATCCTACAATGAGCAGTTCTTC. It encodes CASSLGAPSYNEQFF.

This chain connects TRBV7-2 to TRBJ2-2, with D perhaps TRBD2 (5 bases). The V end lost 5 bases, the J end lost 0 bases, and 16 bases lay between the germline ends. The CDR3 has 17 amino acids. Germline CDR1 SGHTA, CDR2 FQGNSA. The CDR3 DNA is TGTGCCAGCAGCACAAGACTAAGGGTGGCGAACACCGGGGAGCTGTTTTTT. This sequence encodes CASSTRLRVANTGELFF.

This sequence joins TRBV7-9 and TRBJ2-2; D remains ambiguous. Germline lookup yields CDR1 SEHNR and CDR2 FQNEAQ (reference sequence). V shed 5 bases and J shed 0 bases, with 10 bases lying between them. The CDR3 has 15 amino acids. The CDR3 here is CASSPGFSNTGELFF. DNA of the CDR3: TGTGCCAGCAGCCCAGGATTTTCGAACACCGGGGAGCTGTTTTTT.

The gene calls are TRBV18 and TRBJ2-7; a possible D gene is TRBD1 (5 bases). CDR3 length: 14 amino acids. Germline V CDR1 and CDR2: KGHSH, LQKENI. V was shortened by 4 bases and J by 1 base, with 11 bases between the two germline ends. CDR3 loop: CASSRGPESYEQYF. Written as DNA, the CDR3 is TGTGCCAGCTCACGGGGCCCTGAGTCCTACGAGCAGTACTTC.